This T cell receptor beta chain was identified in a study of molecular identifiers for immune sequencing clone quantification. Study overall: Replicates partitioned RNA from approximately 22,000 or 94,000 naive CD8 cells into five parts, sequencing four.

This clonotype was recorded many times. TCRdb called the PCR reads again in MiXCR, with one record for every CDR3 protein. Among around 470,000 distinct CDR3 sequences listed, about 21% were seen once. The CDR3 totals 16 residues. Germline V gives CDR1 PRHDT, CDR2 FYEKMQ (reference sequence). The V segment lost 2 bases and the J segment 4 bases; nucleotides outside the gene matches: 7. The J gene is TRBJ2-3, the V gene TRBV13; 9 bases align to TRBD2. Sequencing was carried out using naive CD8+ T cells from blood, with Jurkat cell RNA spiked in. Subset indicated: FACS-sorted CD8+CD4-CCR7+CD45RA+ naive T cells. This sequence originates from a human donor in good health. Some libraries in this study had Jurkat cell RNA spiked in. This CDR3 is CASSLFAGGPPDTQYF. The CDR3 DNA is TGTGCCAGCAGCTTATTCGCGGGAGGGCCCCCAGATACGCAGTATTTT.